The clone carrying this TCR beta chain was observed a few times. The assay was immunoSEQ multiplex PCR, and TCRdb's table has in-frame clones only and misses some. This sample yields over 150,000 clones, of which 90% to 95% are seen a single time; 14% belongs to the top ten. This sample is drawn from a study of control samples from healthy donors and cancer patients. The CDR3 runs to 14 residues. Germline assignment: CDR1 DFQATT and CDR2 SNEGSKA (reference sequence). V was clipped by 3 bases and J by 9 bases, with 15 bases between them. The chain is built from TRBV20-1 and TRBJ1-6; D unclear. Sequencing input: PBMCs. This receptor was obtained from a man aged 60-69 years with colorectal cancer. This CDR3 reads CSASDGPISSPLHF. For the CDR3, the DNA is TGCAGTGCTAGTGACGGACCTATAAGTTCACCCCTCCACTTT.